These T cell receptor beta chains were read from a single sample in a study of shared clonotypes between healthy human individuals. Sequencing used immunoSEQ multiplex PCR; TCRdb keeps in-frame clones, though not all of them. In the table there are hundreds of thousands of clones, 92% of which are singletons. The specimen was naive CD8+ T cells sorted from blood. These receptors were taken from a man aged 25-45 years in good health. CDR3s include the opening cysteine and the closing phenylalanine or tryptophan. A D gene is named only where the DNA matches it firmly. Not every row has a clone size; where given, it reads once, few, many or a size class.

cdr3_nt cdr3_aa d_call j_call cdr3_length v_call clone_size
TGTGCCAGCTCCCCCAGAGGAGGGTTCTATGGCTACACCTTC CASSPRGGFYGYTF . TRBJ1-2 14 TRBV28 .
TGTGCCAGCAGCCCACAGTACGAGCAGTACTTC CASSPQYEQYF . TRBJ2-7 11 TRBV28 .
TGTGCCAGCAAACCACAGGGCACCGCAACTAATGAAAAACTGTTTTTT CASKPQGTATNEKLFF . TRBJ1-4 16 TRBV28 .
TGTGCCAGCAGTTTATTAGGTGACGGGGAGCTGTTTTTT CASSLLGDGELFF . TRBJ2-2 13 TRBV28 .
TGTGCCAGCAGCTTGAGGGGCGCAGAGAACACCGGGGAGCTGTTTTTT CASSLRGAENTGELFF . TRBJ2-2 16 TRBV5-4 .
TGTGCCAGCAGCTTAGATTACTCGAAGGGGACGCCGATCAATGAGCAGTTCTTC CASSLDYSKGTPINEQFF . TRBJ2-1 18 TRBV7-8 .
TGTGCCAGCAGCGCCGATGATATCTCCTACGAGCAGTACTTC CASSADDISYEQYF . TRBJ2-7 14 TRBV2 .
TGTGCCAGCTCACCACCCCCGGGATACCCTGGCTACGAGCAGTACTTC CASSPPPGYPGYEQYF . TRBJ2-7 16 TRBV18 .
TGCGCCAGCAGCTTTAGGACTAGTTTCTACGAGCAGTACTTC CASSFRTSFYEQYF TRBD2 TRBJ2-7 14 TRBV5-1 .
TGTGCCAGCAGTTCCCTAACCCTGTCGGGCGGTGGGAGCACAGATACGCAGTATTTT CASSSLTLSGGGSTDTQYF . TRBJ2-3 19 TRBV28 .
TGTGCAACAACAACGGGCTCTGGAAACACCATATATTTT CATTTGSGNTIYF . TRBJ1-3 13 TRBV6-5 .
TGCGCCAGCAGTGACCCAGGCAGTGATACGCAGTATTTT CASSDPGSDTQYF . TRBJ2-3 13 TRBV10-1 .
TGTGCCAGCAGAAAAAGGGGTCAGGGAAATCAGCCCCAGCATTTT CASRKRGQGNQPQHF . TRBJ1-5 15 TRBV6-5 .
TGCGCCAGCAGCCAAGTTGGCGACTCCTACAATGAGCAGTTCTTC CASSQVGDSYNEQFF . TRBJ2-1 15 TRBV4-1 .
TGCAGCGGTAGGGGAGCCAAAAACATTCAGTACTTC CSGRGAKNIQYF . TRBJ2-4 12 TRBV29-1 .
TGTGCCAGCAGTGGGGAGACAGGGACTTCCTACGAGCAGTACTTC CASSGETGTSYEQYF . TRBJ2-7 15 TRBV2 .
TGTGCCAGCAGTTTAAATCCAGGGCCGCCCGGGGAGCTGTTTTTT CASSLNPGPPGELFF . TRBJ2-2 15 TRBV27 once
TGTGCCAGTACCCGGGGCAGATCAATCTCAGGGCCCCAGCATTTT CASTRGRSISGPQHF . TRBJ1-5 15 TRBV19 once
TGTGCCAGCTCACCCGGGACAGGGGGGGAGACCTACTATGGCTACACCTTC CASSPGTGGETYYGYTF TRBD1 TRBJ1-2 17 TRBV18 .
TGTGCCAGTAGTATTTTTTTCGGGAGCCAAGAGACCCAGTACTTC CASSIFFGSQETQYF . TRBJ2-5 15 TRBV19 .
TGCGCCAGCAGCCAAGGTCTGAGACAGGGTGGCGAGCAGTACTTC CASSQGLRQGGEQYF TRBD1 TRBJ2-7 15 TRBV4-1 .
TGTGCCGCGCCTAGCGGGAGTAGGGGGGATTCTTGGAATGAGCAGTTCTTC CAAPSGSRGDSWNEQFF TRBD2 TRBJ2-1 17 TRBV7-9 .
TGTGCCAGCAGCACCTCGGGGGGGAGTAACTATGGCTACACCTTC CASSTSGGSNYGYTF . TRBJ1-2 15 TRBV27 .
TGTGCCAGCAGCTTGAAGCAGGTCAGCTCCTACGAGCAGTACTTC CASSLKQVSSYEQYF . TRBJ2-7 15 TRBV7-2 .
TGTGCCAGCACCCGAGCGGGGGCCACAGATACGCAGTATTTT CASTRAGATDTQYF TRBD2 TRBJ2-3 14 TRBV28 .